This T cell receptor (beta chain) was captured by sequencing in a study of T cell responses to AZD1222 COVID-19 vaccine (dated by TCRdb to the early 2020s). For the wider study: A total of 233 trial participants underwent TCR sequencing, of whom approximately 200 had received two doses of AZD1222 and 26 had received two doses of the MenACWY control vaccine. Trial participants were enrolled into age subgroups of 18-55, 56-69 and 70-plus years, which contained approximately 150, 28 and 58 TCR-sequenced participants, respectively.

The time point label corresponds to: about 28 days (+/-7) after the second vaccine dose. AZD1222 recipients whose second dose came at about 4 weeks and those whose second dose came at about 12 weeks were combined into one group, since spike-specific TCR depth and breadth did not differ between the two schedules. Samples from vaccinated people were obtained from the UK trials COV001 and COV002, which included a single-blind randomized controlled phase 2/3 trial of AZD1222 (ChAdOx1 nCoV-19) in healthy adults. For TCRbeta chain sequencing, PBMC samples from trial participants were taken at day 0 and at day 28 after the second dose. As for this clone: It lacks a known antigen. No per-base quality is available; no much larger clone lies one base away.

Unmatched junction bases come to 10, with V trimmed by 3 bases and J by 7 bases. The germline V gene specifies KGHSH as CDR1 and LQKENI as CDR2. The CDR3 contains 15 residues, cysteine and phenylalanine counted. CDR3 DNA only is kept here, 45 bases in frame from base 1. The CDR3 regions of human TCRbeta chains were analyzed by immunosequencing. From the authors' description of their analysis: Repertoire TCRs were matched against a reference library of SARS-CoV-2-specific TCRs generated with the MIRA antigen-specificity platform. Breadth was defined as the fraction of unique TCRs that were SARS-CoV-2-associated, and depth was defined as the fraction of total T cells that were SARS-CoV-2-associated. Each spike-specific TCR was assigned to its reactive spike region and to a CD4 or CD8 class using the MIRA data. Log10-transformed breadth and depth values were compared by one-way ANOVA with Sidak's multiple comparisons tests. TCRdb carries this immuneACCESS record with in-frame sequences only. Its versions omit some clonotypes, under half of them owing to an unresolved V gene in the studies checked, with the rest unexplained. D and trimming come from the DNA, and the V and J calls and clone size come from that table. The table for this sample lists around 87,000 clones; 80% to 90% of them were counted only once. In total, the top ten clones hold roughly 2.4% of the sample.

Study-wide findings and limitations: Because no day 14 peak-response samples were available, the repertoires could be characterized only after the peak T cell response. Epitopes outside the regions mutated in the B.1.351 and B.1.1.7 variants were reportedly recognized by nearly half of the unique spike-specific TCRs. Conclusions about previously exposed vaccinees are limited, since just 6 or 7 AZD1222 recipients were seropositive for SARS-CoV-2 at baseline. The whole spike protein was spanned by vaccine-associated CD4 TCRs, and dominant responses were seen in regions 160-218 and 743-854. Participants were mostly white British and included more females than males, and it was suggested by the authors that clonal diversity may have been underestimated. Spike-specific TCR breadth and depth rose significantly after two AZD1222 doses compared with day 0 and with MenACWY recipients. The 56-69-year group was small, and its depth increase did not reach significance, likely because of low power.

This sequence was found in an adult who received the AZD1222 COVID-19 vaccine. The rearrangement combines TRBV18 with TRBJ1-2; 8 central nucleotides agree with TRBD1. The specimen comprised peripheral blood, sampled 28 days after the second AZD1222 dose. The CDR3 protein: CASSPVTPGGSGYTF. The DNA reads TGTGCCAGCTCACCGGTTACTCCAGGGGGCTCTGGCTACACCTTC.